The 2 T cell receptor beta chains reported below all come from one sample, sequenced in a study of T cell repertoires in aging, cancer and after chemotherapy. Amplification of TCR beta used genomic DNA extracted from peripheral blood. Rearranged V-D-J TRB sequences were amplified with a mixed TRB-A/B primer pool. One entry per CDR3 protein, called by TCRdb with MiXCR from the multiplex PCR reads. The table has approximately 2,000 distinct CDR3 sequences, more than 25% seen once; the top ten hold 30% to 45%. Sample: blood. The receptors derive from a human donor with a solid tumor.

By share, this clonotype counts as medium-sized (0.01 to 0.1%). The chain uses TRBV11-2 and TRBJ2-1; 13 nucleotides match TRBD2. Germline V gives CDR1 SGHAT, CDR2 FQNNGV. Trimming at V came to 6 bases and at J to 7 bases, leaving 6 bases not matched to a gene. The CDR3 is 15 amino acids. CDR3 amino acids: CASRELAGGFNEQFF. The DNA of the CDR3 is TGTGCCAGCAGGGAACTAGCGGGAGGGTTTAATGAGCAGTTCTTC.

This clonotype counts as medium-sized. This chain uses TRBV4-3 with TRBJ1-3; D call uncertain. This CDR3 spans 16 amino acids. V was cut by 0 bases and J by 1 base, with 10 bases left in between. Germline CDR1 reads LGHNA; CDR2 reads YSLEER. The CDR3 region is CASSQEVSRSGNTIYF. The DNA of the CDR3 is TGCGCCAGCAGCCAAGAAGTCAGCCGATCTGGAAACACCATATATTTT.